These T cell receptor beta chains were read from a single sample in a study of blood T cell repertoires in COVID-19. The table came from immunoSEQ multiplex PCR; TCRdb's copy has only in-frame clones and leaves some out. The sample shows around 97,000 clones, roughly 87% of them seen only once. Sequencing was carried out using peripheral blood. The receptors derive from a human donor in a cohort sampled during active COVID-19. CDR3s include the opening cysteine and the closing phenylalanine or tryptophan. A D gene is named only where the DNA matches it firmly. A clone size is listed for some rows: how often the clone was seen (once, few, many), or a class if it is expanded.

J | V | D | size | CDR3 | DNA
TRBJ2-1 | TRBV21-1 | . | . | CASSIGTADNEQFF | TGTGCCAGCAGCATTGGGACAGCAGACAATGAGCAGTTCTTC
TRBJ2-7 | TRBV28 | TRBD1 | . | CASSPTLGGRTYEQYF | TGTGCCAGCAGCCCGACTTTAGGGGGCAGGACCTACGAGCAGTACTTC
TRBJ2-3 | TRBV7-9 | TRBD2 | . | CASSLVWLAADTQYF | TGTGCCAGCAGCTTAGTTTGGCTAGCGGCAGATACGCAGTATTTT
TRBJ2-1 | TRBV12-5 | . | . | CASGQGNEQFF | TGTGCTAGTGGACAGGGCAATGAGCAGTTCTTC
TRBJ1-2 | TRBV7-9 | . | . | CASSLDLDSYGYTF | TGTGCCAGCAGCTTAGATCTGGACAGCTATGGCTACACCTTC
TRBJ1-1 | TRBV3-1/TRBV3-2 | . | . | CASSQDPSVMNTEAFF | TGTGCCAGCAGCCAAGATCCGTCAGTTATGAACACTGAAGCTTTCTTT
TRBJ1-4 | TRBV19 | . | . | CASSIGQGMENEKLFF | TGTGCCAGTAGTATCGGTCAGGGGATGGAGAATGAAAAACTGTTTTTT
TRBJ2-2 | TRBV27 | . | . | CASSRLRYTGELFF | TGTGCCAGCAGTCGACTCCGGTACACCGGGGAGCTGTTTTTT
TRBJ2-5 | TRBV7-6 | TRBD2 | . | CASSFGGGSGETQYF | TGTGCCAGCAGCTTCGGCGGGGGGTCGGGAGAGACCCAGTACTTC
TRBJ1-5 | TRBV2 | TRBD1 | . | CASSGDRTQPQHF | TGTGCCAGCAGTGGGGACAGAACCCAGCCCCAGCATTTT
TRBJ2-7 | TRBV6-5 | TRBD1 | . | CASSYSRQGLSYEQYF | TGTGCCAGCAGTTACTCGAGACAGGGGCTTTCCTACGAGCAGTACTTC
TRBJ2-1 | TRBV5-1 | . | . | CASSTGHPGRYNEQFF | TGCGCCAGCAGCACGGGACACCCCGGACGATACAATGAGCAGTTCTTC
TRBJ2-7 | TRBV11-2 | . | . | CASSLEGVLAVSYEQYF | TGTGCCAGCAGCTTAGAAGGTGTGCTAGCCGTCTCCTACGAGCAGTACTTC
TRBJ2-7 | TRBV7-2 | . | . | CASSLAVTASYEQYF | TGTGCCAGCAGCTTAGCGGTGACAGCTTCCTACGAGCAGTACTTC
TRBJ2-7 | TRBV6-2/TRBV6-3 | . | . | CASSYSEGFDEQYF | TGTGCCAGCAGTTACTCGGAGGGTTTCGACGAGCAGTACTTC
TRBJ2-5 | TRBV28 | . | . | CASSLAGAETQYF | TGTGCCAGCAGTTTAGCGGGGGCAGAGACCCAGTACTTC
TRBJ1-5 | TRBV29-1 | . | . | CSVGTLDQPQHF | TGCAGCGTTGGGACTTTAGATCAGCCCCAGCATTTT
TRBJ2-7 | TRBV29-1 | TRBD2 | . | CSVLTSDSYEQYF | TGCAGCGTCCTGACTAGCGACTCCTACGAGCAGTACTTC
TRBJ1-2 | TRBV6-5 | . | . | CASRDQGINYGYTF | TGTGCCAGCAGGGATCAGGGAATTAACTATGGCTACACCTTC
TRBJ2-2 | TRBV28 | . | . | CASSFARHYTGELFF | TGTGCCAGCAGTTTTGCCAGACATTACACCGGGGAGCTGTTTTTT
TRBJ2-7 | TRBV10-2 | TRBD1 | . | CASRPTGSSYEQYF | TGCGCCAGCAGACCGACAGGGTCCTCCTACGAGCAGTACTTC
TRBJ1-1 | TRBV3-1/TRBV3-2 | TRBD1 | . | CASSLLGQGDTEAFF | TGTGCCAGCAGCCTCCTGGGACAGGGGGACACTGAAGCTTTCTTT
TRBJ2-7 | TRBV30 | . | once | CAWSKPKGFTGSHEQYF | TGTGCCTGGAGTAAACCCAAGGGATTTACAGGGTCCCACGAGCAGTACTTC
TRBJ1-5 | TRBV7-8 | . | few | CASSFDSSDQPQHF | TGTGCCAGCAGCTTTGACAGTTCCGATCAGCCCCAGCATTTT
TRBJ2-7 | TRBV11-1 | . | . | CASSLGRGYEQYF | TGTGCCAGCAGCTTAGGGCGCGGCTACGAGCAGTACTTC
TRBJ1-4 | TRBV25-1 | TRBD1 | . | CASSISTGWANEKLFF | TGTGCCAGCAGCATATCGACAGGGTGGGCTAATGAAAAACTGTTTTTT
TRBJ2-7 | TRBV7-6 | TRBD2 | . | CASSLVDRGVGYEQYF | TGTGCCAGCAGCTTAGTGGATCGGGGGGTGGGCTACGAGCAGTACTTC
TRBJ2-7 | TRBV27 | TRBD1 | . | CASSLLLGQGATYEQYF | TGTGCCAGCAGTCTTCTTTTGGGGCAGGGGGCGACGTACGAGCAGTACTTC